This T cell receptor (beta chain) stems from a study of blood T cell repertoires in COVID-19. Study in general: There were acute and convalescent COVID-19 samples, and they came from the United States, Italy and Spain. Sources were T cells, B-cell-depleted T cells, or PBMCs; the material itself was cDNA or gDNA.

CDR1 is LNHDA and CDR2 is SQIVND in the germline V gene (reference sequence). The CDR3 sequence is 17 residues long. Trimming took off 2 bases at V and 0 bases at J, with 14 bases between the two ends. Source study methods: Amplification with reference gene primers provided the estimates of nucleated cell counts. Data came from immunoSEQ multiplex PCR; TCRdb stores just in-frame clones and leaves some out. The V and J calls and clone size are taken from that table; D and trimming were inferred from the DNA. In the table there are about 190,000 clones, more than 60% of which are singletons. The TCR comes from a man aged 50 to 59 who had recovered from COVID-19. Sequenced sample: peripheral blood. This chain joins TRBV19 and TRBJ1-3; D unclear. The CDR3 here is CASSISPAFVSGNTIYF. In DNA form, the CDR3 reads TGTGCCAGTAGTATATCTCCCGCGTTTGTCTCTGGAAACACCATATATTTT.